The 17 T cell receptor beta chains below were found in one sample sequenced in a study of blood T cell repertoires in COVID-19 (dated by TCRdb to 2018 to 2021). The library was prepared using the immunoSEQ multiplex PCR assay. This is the immuneACCESS table as TCRdb keeps it, with only in-frame sequences that have V and J called. A part of the clones is gone; compared with another copy, unresolved V genes explain less than half, and the rest is unexplained. A total of 70,000 or so clones appear in this sample, around nine tenths of them only once. Clones ranked in the top ten supply 7.5% to 9.5% of the sample. The sequenced material came from peripheral blood. The receptors were gathered from a human donor in a cohort sampled during active COVID-19.

The chain uses TRBV11-2 and TRBJ1-5; D unclear. V dropped 3 bases and J dropped 4 bases, with 13 bases sitting between them. This CDR3 has 15 residues. CDR1 and CDR2 from the germline V gene are SGHAT and FQNNGV. CDR3 sequence: CASSFGRGNNQPQHF. The CDR3 DNA reads as TGTGCCAGCAGCTTTGGTCGAGGTAATAATCAGCCCCAGCATTTT.

This chain joins TRBV6-2 or TRBV6-3 and TRBJ2-7; D might be TRBD1 (5 bases). CDR1 and CDR2 from the germline V gene are MNHEY and SVGEGT. The CDR3 contains 14 residues. V was clipped by 6 bases and J by 6 bases, with 18 bases between them. CDR3 amino acids: CASSSDSTFSEQYF. In DNA, the CDR3 is TGTGCCAGCAGCTCAGACAGTACTTTCAGCGAGCAGTACTTC.

The chain is built from TRBV6-2 or TRBV6-3 and TRBJ2-7, with 7 nucleotides matching TRBD1. The CDR3 consists of 14 residues. Trimming at V came to 6 bases and at J to 6 bases, leaving 11 bases not matched to a gene. Germline CDR1 MNHEY, CDR2 SVGEGT. DNA for the CDR3: TGTGCCAGCAGCAGCGACAGGGTGGGTCTCGAGCAGTACTTC. Protein sequence: CASSSDRVGLEQYF.

The genes are TRBV29-1 and TRBJ2-7; 10 nucleotides agree with TRBD1. V shed 4 bases, J shed 0 bases, and the junction held 3 bases outside the gene matches. Looked up from germline, CDR1 is SQVTM and CDR2 is ANQGSEA. The CDR3 has 14 amino acids. The CDR3, as DNA: TGCAGCGTTGTGGGACAGGGGAGCTCCTACGAGCAGTACTTC. This gives the protein CSVVGQGSSYEQYF.

The rearrangement joins TRBV28 to TRBJ1-2, with a weak D call TRBD1 (5 bases). V was cut by 8 bases and J by 8 bases, with 15 bases left in between. The CDR3 is 12 amino acids. In germline, CDR1 is MDHEN, CDR2 SYDVKM. The DNA for the CDR3 is TGTGCCAGCCCCTCCCCTCAGGGCGGCTACACCTTC. Its translation is CASPSPQGGYTF.

This clone was seen repeatedly, ten times or more. The V call is TRBV3-1 (or the pseudogene TRBV3-2), the J call TRBJ1-2, with 8 nucleotides matching TRBD1. V was clipped by 4 bases and J by 0 bases; unmatched bases: 7. This CDR3 is 16 amino acids long. CDR1 is LGHDT, CDR2 YNNKEL, per germline (reference sequence). CDR3 bases: TGTGCCAGCAGCCGCACCCCAGGGGGCTCTAACTATGGCTACACCTTC. Translation gives CASSRTPGGSNYGYTF.

This clone turned up a few times. V is TRBV14 and J is TRBJ1-2; tentative D call: TRBD1 (5 bases). The CDR3 consists of 15 residues. Germline V gene sequence: CDR1 SGHDN, CDR2 FVKESK. V dropped 2 bases and J dropped 3 bases, with 13 bases sitting between them. CDR3 sequence: CASSQISGSHYGYTF. The CDR3 DNA sequence: TGTGCCAGCAGCCAAATCTCAGGGTCTCACTATGGCTACACCTTC.

The genes are TRBV19 and TRBJ1-4, with D unclear. The CDR3 loop spans 13 amino acids. Germline V CDR1 and CDR2: LNHDA, SQIVND (reference sequence). Trimming took off 3 bases at V and 7 bases at J, with 9 bases between the two ends. CDR3 sequence: CASSITGREKLFF. In nucleotides, the CDR3 is TGTGCCAGTAGTATTACCGGTCGTGAAAAACTGTTTTTT.

The rearrangement joins TRBV3-1 (or the pseudogene TRBV3-2) to TRBJ1-1, with TRBD1 matching 8 bases. The germline gives CDR1 LGHDT, CDR2 YNNKEL (reference sequence). V shed 6 bases, J shed 4 bases, and the junction held 10 bases outside the gene matches. CDR3 length equals 15 residues. CDR3 residues: CASSPPDRGGTEAFF. CDR3 in DNA: TGTGCCAGCAGTCCGCCCGACAGGGGAGGCACTGAAGCTTTCTTT.

This chain connects TRBV12-3 or TRBV12-4 to TRBJ1-2; D is unclear. Trimming shortened V by 5 bases and J by 4 bases, and 11 bases separated the two germline ends. This CDR3 contains 13 residues. CDR3 bases: TGTGCCAGCAGTCGGGATTTCAGCTATGGCTACACCTTC. This gives the protein CASSRDFSYGYTF.

This clone has just one count. The J gene is TRBJ1-6, the V gene TRBV21-1; the table calls TRBD1, which could not be checked here. TRBV21-1 is annotated as a pseudogene. The CDR3 runs 19 residues. CDR3 in amino acids: CASSKGETGLRSYNSPLHF. Here the CDR3 DNA reads TGTGCCAGCAGCAAAGGGGAGACAGGGCTTCGCTCCTATAATTCACCCCTCCACTTT.

The V call is TRBV5-1, the J call TRBJ2-7; 14 bases are a match to TRBD2. CDR1 is SGHRS, CDR2 YFSETQ, per germline. V trimming: 3 bases; J trimming: 5 bases; junction bases outside the gene matches: 13. The CDR3 has 18 residues. CDR3 nucleotides: TGCGCCAGCAGCTCAATGACTAGCGGGGGGGCCGAATCGGACGAGCAGTACTTC. This encodes CASSSMTSGGAESDEQYF. Looking up the rest from reference TRBV5-1 and TRBJ2-7 gives the full variable domain: KAGVTQTPRYLIKTRGQQVTLSCSPISGHRSVSWYQQTPGQGLQFLFEYFSETQRNKGNFPGRFSGRQFSNSRSEMNVSTLELGDSALYLCASSSMTSGGAESDEQYFGPGTRLTVT.

This chain joins TRBV4-1 and TRBJ1-2, with 7 bases fitting TRBD1. Per the germline V gene, CDR1 is MGHRA and CDR2 is YSYEKL. V was pared by 0 bases and J by 5 bases, with 3 bases of the junction left unmatched. CDR3 size: 14 residues. CDR3 loop: CASSQETGRYGYTF. DNA for the CDR3: TGCGCCAGCAGCCAAGAGACAGGGAGGTATGGCTACACCTTC.

The V gene is TRBV30, the J gene TRBJ1-1, with D possibly being TRBD1 (6 bases). There are 13 residues in the CDR3. Germline V gene lookup returns CDR1 GTSNPN and CDR2 SVGIG (reference sequence). The germline V and J ends were trimmed by 7 bases and 3 bases, with 15 bases remaining between them. The CDR3 sequence: CASYPQGYTEAFF. The CDR3, as DNA: TGTGCCTCTTACCCCCAGGGGTACACTGAAGCTTTCTTT.

The chain couples TRBV9 to TRBJ1-1; maybe TRBD1 (5 bases). The germline V gene has CDR1 SGDLS and CDR2 YYNGEE. The CDR3 runs 14 residues. The V end was cut by 4 bases, the J end by 2 bases, with 12 bases between. The CDR3 nucleotides are TGTGCCAGCAGCCCCGCATGGGGCAACACTGAAGCTTTCTTT. Translated, it gives CASSPAWGNTEAFF.

This chain uses TRBV6-5 with TRBJ2-7; a weak D match, TRBD1 (5 bases). Trimming removed 8 bases at V and 3 bases at J, with 14 bases between. Germline assignment: CDR1 MNHEY and CDR2 SVGAGI. This CDR3 comprises 13 residues. For the CDR3, the DNA is TGTGCCAGCTGGGGCGGAAACCTCTACGAGCAGTACTTC. Translation gives CASWGGNLYEQYF.

This chain uses TRBV15 with TRBJ1-1; no reliable D call. V lost 2 bases and J 0 bases, leaving 13 bases between the germline ends. Germline V gene data show CDR1 as LNHNV and CDR2 as YYDKDF (reference sequence). This CDR3 contains 16 residues. The CDR3 DNA sequence: TGTGCCACCAGCAGACCATCAGGAGGGCTGAACACTGAAGCTTTCTTT. It translates to CATSRPSGGLNTEAFF.